Listed below are T cell receptor beta chains from one sample, sequenced in a study of response to subunit inactivated influenza vaccine. TCRdb itself ran the RT-PCR reads through MiXCR, one entry per CDR3 protein. The sample includes about 540,000 distinct CDR3 sequences, under 30% of them seen just once. These data are also associated with another study on T cells expressing NK-cell markers.

Sequenced material: CD4+ T cells sorted from PBMCs, taken roughly 13 days after vaccination. Receptors were obtained from a man aged 50 to 60 who received an inactivated influenza vaccine. The CDR3 runs from the conserved cysteine through the conserved F or W. Each record gives: clone size, CDR3 length, D gene, V gene, J gene, CDR3 DNA, CDR3 protein. D genes are given only for firm matches. Some rows mark clone size as missing; the rest say once, few, many or name a class of expanded clone.

few	13	-	TRBV6-1	TRBJ1-2	TGTGCCAGCAGTGAACAAGGAGGTCATGGCTACACCTTC	CASSEQGGHGYTF
-	15	TRBD1	TRBV12-3/TRBV12-4	TRBJ1-5	TGTGCCAGCAGACTAGGACAGGGTAGTTTTCAGCCCCAGCATTTT	CASRLGQGSFQPQHF
-	14	-	TRBV7-9	TRBJ2-7	TGTGCCAGCACCTACGGAGGGACGTCCAACGAGCAGTACTTC	CASTYGGTSNEQYF
-	17	-	TRBV24-1	TRBJ2-2	TGTGCCACCAGTGACAAGGTCTACCCGATCCACACCGGGGAGCTGTTTTTT	CATSDKVYPIHTGELFF
-	16	TRBD2	TRBV3-1	TRBJ2-1	TGTGCCAGCAGCCCCCTTACTAGCGGCCTTTACAATGAGCAGTTCTTC	CASSPLTSGLYNEQFF
-	17	TRBD2	TRBV20-1	TRBJ2-6	TGCAGTGCAACTAGCGTAAGCTGGGACTCTGGGGCCAACGTCCTGACTTTC	CSATSVSWDSGANVLTF
-	17	TRBD2	TRBV7-2	TRBJ2-7	TGTGCCAGCAGCACCCATCAGGGGCTAGCGGGGGGAGCCGAGCAGTACTTC	CASSTHQGLAGGAEQYF
-	11	-	TRBV20-1	TRBJ2-7	TGCAGTGTAACACAAATCTACGAGCAGTACTTC	CSVTQIYEQYF
-	15	-	TRBV5-1	TRBJ2-5	TGCGCCAGCAGAGAAGATTTTATCCCCAGAGAGACCCAGTACTTC	CASREDFIPRETQYF
-	11	-	TRBV12-3/TRBV12-4	TRBJ1-1	TGTGCCAGCAGACAGGAGGCTGAAGCTTTCTTT	CASRQEAEAFF
-	15	-	TRBV18	TRBJ2-1	TGTGCCAGCTCGGGAACAGCCAACTCCTACAATGAGCAGTTCTTC	CASSGTANSYNEQFF
few	14	-	TRBV6-5	TRBJ1-6	TGTGCCAGCAGTTACGGCCCGGACAATTCACCCCTCCACTTT	CASSYGPDNSPLHF
-	15	TRBD2	TRBV5-6	TRBJ2-4	TGTGCCAGCAGCGGGGGACTAGCGGGAGGAACCATTCAGTACTTC	CASSGGLAGGTIQYF
few	14	TRBD2	TRBV20-1	TRBJ2-7	TGCAGTGCTATGCTAGCGGGACCCTCCTACGAGCAGTACTTC	CSAMLAGPSYEQYF
few	11	-	TRBV2	TRBJ2-7	TGTGCCAGCAGTGTGTACCAAGGGCAGTACTTC	CASSVYQGQYF
few	17	TRBD2	TRBV6-1	TRBJ2-2	TGTGCCAGCAGGACTAGCGTGGGACTTTTGAACACCGGGGAGCTGTTTTTT	CASRTSVGLLNTGELFF
-	15	TRBD2	TRBV20-1	TRBJ2-7	TGCAGTGCCTCACGGCGGGGGAGTGGAGTATACGAGCAGTACTTC	CSASRRGSGVYEQYF
-	21	TRBD1	TRBV4-2	TRBJ1-5	TGTGCCAGCAGCCAAACCTTATTGACAGGGTACCGATCGAATAGCAATCAGCCCCAGCATTTT	CASSQTLLTGYRSNSNQPQHF
-	14	-	TRBV12-3/TRBV12-4	TRBJ2-5	TGTGCCAGCAGTCCTAATGTAGGAAAAGAGACCCAGTACTTC	CASSPNVGKETQYF
-	17	TRBD2	TRBV4-2	TRBJ2-3	TGTGCCAGCAGCCAAGAATTACTAGCGGGGGTGCCAGATACGCAGTATTTT	CASSQELLAGVPDTQYF
few	14	TRBD2	TRBV6-1	TRBJ2-1	TGTGCCAGCATCCCGGGGGGGTCCCGGGGGGAGCAGTTCTTC	CASIPGGSRGEQFF
-	15	TRBD2	TRBV12-3/TRBV12-4	TRBJ2-1	TGTGCCAGCAGCCACGGGAGGTCCTCCTACAATGAGCAGTTCTTC	CASSHGRSSYNEQFF
few	13	TRBD1	TRBV2	TRBJ1-2	TGTGCCAGCAGTGAACCAGGGGGCTATGGCTACACCTTC	CASSEPGGYGYTF
-	16	TRBD2	TRBV20-1	TRBJ2-3	TGCAGTGCTAGACCCGCAGGACTAGCGGGGACAGATACGCAGTATTTT	CSARPAGLAGTDTQYF
once	15	TRBD1	TRBV6-1	TRBJ2-2	TGTGCCAGCAGCAGAGCCGGGACAGCAAGGGGGGAGCTGTTTTTT	CASSRAGTARGELFF
-	15	-	TRBV20-1	TRBJ2-1	TGCAGTGCTACCCCGACAGAAAGAATTAACAATGAGCAGTTCTTC	CSATPTERINNEQFF